This T cell receptor beta chain was profiled in a study of T cell clonality in common variable immunodeficiency. Sequencing input was equivalent genomic DNA from CVID and controls. The method was immunoSEQ multiplex PCR; TCRdb's version includes in-frame clones alone and lacks a portion of them. The sample includes roughly 42,000 clones, none of them occurring once. Study findings and constraints: Fewer deletions and N-nucleotide insertions were reportedly seen in common variable immunodeficiency TCR beta sequences.

For this clone: Its antigen is as yet unknown. The read stops 3 residues short of the end of the CDR3; the missing end is completed from the germline J gene.

Trimming stripped 3 bases from V and 10 bases from J, with 16 bases between. Germline V lookup: CDR1 SGHVS, CDR2 FQNEAQ. The CDR3 is 15 residues long. The TCR originated in a human donor with common variable immunodeficiency. V and J are TRBV7-8 and TRBJ1-6; D is uncertain. The source material was peripheral blood mononuclear cells. The part of the CDR3 DNA that was read is TGTGCCAGCAGCTTGGGCCCCATGCGGGGATCACCC. Translated, it gives CASSLGPMRGSP. The whole CDR3 reads CASSLGPMRGSPLHF.